This is a list of T cell receptor beta chains from one sample in a study of blood T cell repertoires in COVID-19. The protocol was immunoSEQ multiplex PCR, while the TCRdb copy is restricted to in-frame clones and leaves out a portion. This sample has about 52,000 clones, with 80% to 95% found just once. Sequencing used peripheral blood. Every receptor here comes from a man between 50 and 59 years old with active COVID-19. The CDR3 runs from the conserved cysteine through the conserved F or W. The D gene is left open where the match is weak. Where a row states a size, it is once, few, many or the class of an expanded clone; other rows omit it.

clone size: -; J gene: TRBJ1-6; D gene: TRBD1; V gene: TRBV4-1; CDR3 protein: CASQGQDNSPLHF; CDR3 DNA: TGCGCCAGCCAGGGACAGGATAATTCACCCCTCCACTTT
clone size: once; J gene: TRBJ2-7; D gene: -; V gene: TRBV6-2/TRBV6-3; CDR3 protein: CASSYSDVSAGEQYF; CDR3 DNA: TGTGCCAGCAGCTATAGCGACGTTAGCGCCGGCGAGCAGTACTTC
clone size: -; J gene: TRBJ1-2; D gene: TRBD1; V gene: TRBV6-5; CDR3 protein: CASLLTGGRPGYTF; CDR3 DNA: TGTGCCAGCCTCCTAACAGGGGGCCGTCCTGGCTACACCTTC
clone size: -; J gene: TRBJ2-5; D gene: TRBD1; V gene: TRBV15; CDR3 protein: CATSRGQYQETQYF; CDR3 DNA: TGTGCCACCAGCCGGGGACAGTACCAAGAGACCCAGTACTTC
clone size: -; J gene: TRBJ2-6; D gene: TRBD1; V gene: TRBV11-2; CDR3 protein: CASSSGQYSGANVLTF; CDR3 DNA: TGTGCCAGCAGCTCGGGACAGTACTCTGGGGCCAACGTCCTGACTTTC
clone size: once; J gene: TRBJ2-6; D gene: TRBD1; V gene: TRBV25-1; CDR3 protein: CASRKTGAIGAGANVLTF; CDR3 DNA: TGTGCCAGCAGAAAGACAGGGGCAATAGGAGCTGGGGCCAACGTCCTGACTTTC
clone size: -; J gene: TRBJ1-2; D gene: TRBD1; V gene: TRBV3-1/TRBV3-2; CDR3 protein: CASSQEGDSRSYTF; CDR3 DNA: TGTGCCAGCAGCCAGGAGGGGGACAGCCGTAGCTACACCTTC
clone size: -; J gene: TRBJ1-3; D gene: TRBD1; V gene: TRBV5-8; CDR3 protein: CASSLGQGASGNTIYF; CDR3 DNA: TGTGCCAGCAGCTTAGGTCAGGGGGCCTCTGGAAACACCATATATTTT
clone size: -; J gene: TRBJ1-1; D gene: -; V gene: TRBV15; CDR3 protein: CATSRRDRPEAFF; CDR3 DNA: TGTGCCACCAGCAGACGTGACAGGCCAGAAGCTTTCTTT
clone size: -; J gene: TRBJ2-1; D gene: -; V gene: TRBV5-1; CDR3 protein: CASSFFPGLTTYNEQFF; CDR3 DNA: TGCGCCAGCAGCTTTTTTCCAGGACTGACGACCTACAATGAGCAGTTCTTC
clone size: -; J gene: TRBJ2-2; D gene: -; V gene: TRBV2; CDR3 protein: CASSSGLSNTGELFF; CDR3 DNA: TGTGCCAGCAGTAGTGGACTTTCAAACACCGGGGAGCTGTTTTTT
clone size: -; J gene: TRBJ2-3; D gene: -; V gene: TRBV5-6; CDR3 protein: CASSPTQGWVSTDTQYF; CDR3 DNA: TGTGCCAGCAGCCCAACCCAGGGGTGGGTTAGCACAGATACGCAGTATTTT
clone size: -; J gene: TRBJ2-7; D gene: -; V gene: TRBV6-2/TRBV6-3; CDR3 protein: CASSYRHVTSLERFSYEQYF; CDR3 DNA: TGTGCCAGCAGTTACCGACACGTAACTAGCCTAGAACGCTTCTCCTACGAGCAGTACTTC
clone size: once; J gene: TRBJ2-7; D gene: TRBD2; V gene: TRBV7-8; CDR3 protein: CASSSLAGGLHEQYF; CDR3 DNA: TGTGCCAGCAGCTCCCTAGCGGGGGGGCTCCACGAGCAGTACTTC
clone size: -; J gene: TRBJ2-7; D gene: TRBD1; V gene: TRBV3-1/TRBV3-2; CDR3 protein: CASGQGSGEQYF; CDR3 DNA: TGTGCCAGCGGACAGGGGTCGGGCGAGCAGTACTTC
clone size: few; J gene: TRBJ1-2; D gene: -; V gene: TRBV10-3; CDR3 protein: CATKGTPGRGYTF; CDR3 DNA: TGTGCCACCAAGGGGACTCCAGGGAGGGGCTACACCTTC
clone size: -; J gene: TRBJ1-1; D gene: -; V gene: TRBV9; CDR3 protein: CASSARGASNTEAFF; CDR3 DNA: TGTGCCAGCAGCGCCCGGGGAGCGAGTAACACTGAAGCTTTCTTT
clone size: -; J gene: TRBJ1-2; D gene: -; V gene: TRBV27; CDR3 protein: CASNPRREGYGYTF; CDR3 DNA: TGTGCCAGCAACCCACGCCGGGAAGGCTATGGCTACACCTTC
clone size: once; J gene: TRBJ2-1; D gene: -; V gene: TRBV2; CDR3 protein: CASSENLGAGEQFF; CDR3 DNA: TGTGCCAGCAGTGAAAATTTGGGGGCCGGTGAGCAGTTCTTC
clone size: -; J gene: TRBJ2-3; D gene: -; V gene: TRBV7-2; CDR3 protein: CASSLALPDTQYF; CDR3 DNA: TGTGCCAGCAGCTTAGCCCTCCCAGATACGCAGTATTTT
clone size: once; J gene: TRBJ1-4; D gene: -; V gene: TRBV4-2; CDR3 protein: CASSHQNEKLFF; CDR3 DNA: TGTGCCAGCAGCCACCAAAATGAAAAACTGTTTTTT
clone size: -; J gene: TRBJ1-1; D gene: -; V gene: TRBV20-1; CDR3 protein: CSASSSFPGEAFF; CDR3 DNA: TGCAGTGCTAGTAGCAGTTTTCCGGGTGAAGCTTTCTTT
clone size: -; J gene: TRBJ2-1; D gene: TRBD2; V gene: TRBV5-4; CDR3 protein: CASSLRSSGGDEQFF; CDR3 DNA: TGTGCCAGCAGCTTGAGGTCTAGCGGGGGTGATGAGCAGTTCTTC
clone size: -; J gene: TRBJ1-1; D gene: TRBD1; V gene: TRBV4-1; CDR3 protein: CASSLSHRGNTEAFF; CDR3 DNA: TGCGCCAGCAGCTTGAGCCACAGGGGGAACACTGAAGCTTTCTTT
clone size: -; J gene: TRBJ2-7; D gene: -; V gene: TRBV10-3; CDR3 protein: CAIGRQEWYEQYF; CDR3 DNA: TGTGCCATCGGAAGACAGGAGTGGTACGAGCAGTACTTC
clone size: -; J gene: TRBJ1-4; D gene: -; V gene: TRBV7-9; CDR3 protein: CASSWRGSNEKLFF; CDR3 DNA: TGTGCCAGCAGCTGGCGGGGATCTAATGAAAAACTGTTTTTT
clone size: -; J gene: TRBJ1-1; D gene: -; V gene: TRBV18; CDR3 protein: CASSLHEGLNTEAFF; CDR3 DNA: TGTGCCAGCTCGCTCCACGAGGGTTTGAACACTGAAGCTTTCTTT
clone size: -; J gene: TRBJ1-4; D gene: -; V gene: TRBV30; CDR3 protein: CAWTRQAGEKLFF; CDR3 DNA: TGTGCCTGGACTCGACAGGCCGGTGAAAAACTGTTTTTT
clone size: -; J gene: TRBJ1-5; D gene: -; V gene: TRBV11-2; CDR3 protein: CASSEGGNQPQHF; CDR3 DNA: TGTGCCAGCAGTGAGGGGGGCAATCAGCCCCAGCATTTT
clone size: -; J gene: TRBJ2-7; D gene: -; V gene: TRBV7-8; CDR3 protein: CASSLGQAPDEQYF; CDR3 DNA: TGTGCCAGCAGCTTAGGACAGGCCCCGGACGAGCAGTACTTC
clone size: -; J gene: TRBJ2-6; D gene: -; V gene: TRBV9; CDR3 protein: CASSVRGWTGANVLTF; CDR3 DNA: TGTGCCAGCAGCGTAAGGGGTTGGACCGGGGCCAACGTCCTGACTTTC
clone size: once; J gene: TRBJ2-5; D gene: -; V gene: TRBV5-8; CDR3 protein: CASSLRGAGQETQYF; CDR3 DNA: TGTGCCAGCAGCTTGCGGGGTGCAGGTCAAGAGACCCAGTACTTC
clone size: few; J gene: TRBJ2-7; D gene: -; V gene: TRBV10-1; CDR3 protein: CASSGLLAYEQYF; CDR3 DNA: TGCGCCAGCAGTGGACTACTGGCTTACGAGCAGTACTTC
clone size: -; J gene: TRBJ2-1; D gene: -; V gene: TRBV5-1; CDR3 protein: CASSSGGPSDEQFF; CDR3 DNA: TGCGCCAGCAGCTCGGGGGGCCCAAGTGATGAGCAGTTCTTC
clone size: -; J gene: TRBJ2-2; D gene: TRBD2; V gene: TRBV19; CDR3 protein: CASSSGGGAPGELFF; CDR3 DNA: TGTGCCAGTAGTAGCGGCGGGGGGGCCCCCGGGGAGCTGTTTTTT
clone size: -; J gene: TRBJ2-1; D gene: -; V gene: TRBV5-4; CDR3 protein: CASSPVSYNEQFF; CDR3 DNA: TGTGCCAGCAGCCCGGTTTCGTACAATGAGCAGTTCTTC
clone size: -; J gene: TRBJ2-3; D gene: -; V gene: TRBV4-3; CDR3 protein: CASSQDLGQGGGNTQYF; CDR3 DNA: TGCGCCAGCAGCCAAGATCTGGGGCAGGGAGGGGGTAATACGCAGTATTTT
clone size: -; J gene: TRBJ2-3; D gene: TRBD1; V gene: TRBV5-1; CDR3 protein: CASRKTGVGADTQYF; CDR3 DNA: TGCGCCAGCAGAAAAACAGGGGTAGGGGCAGATACGCAGTATTTT
clone size: -; J gene: TRBJ1-1; D gene: -; V gene: TRBV11-3; CDR3 protein: CASSPTGQTNTEAFF; CDR3 DNA: TGTGCCAGCAGCCCCACCGGACAGACGAACACTGAAGCTTTCTTT
clone size: few; J gene: TRBJ2-2; D gene: TRBD2; V gene: TRBV7-2; CDR3 protein: CASSLVGGSGGNTGELFF; CDR3 DNA: TGTGCCAGCAGCTTAGTAGGGGGTAGCGGGGGAAACACCGGGGAGCTGTTTTTT
clone size: -; J gene: TRBJ2-7; D gene: -; V gene: TRBV11-2; CDR3 protein: CASSLDTAHSYEQYF; CDR3 DNA: TGTGCCAGCAGCTTAGATACAGCCCACTCCTACGAGCAGTACTTC
clone size: -; J gene: TRBJ2-3; D gene: -; V gene: TRBV10-1; CDR3 protein: CASSDQIRSTQYF; CDR3 DNA: TGCGCCAGCAGTGACCAAATCCGGTCTACGCAGTATTTT
clone size: -; J gene: TRBJ2-1; D gene: -; V gene: TRBV3-1/TRBV3-2; CDR3 protein: CASTPLGGSSYNEQFF; CDR3 DNA: TGTGCCAGCACGCCTCTCGGGGGATCCTCCTACAATGAGCAGTTCTTC
clone size: -; J gene: TRBJ2-5; D gene: -; V gene: TRBV5-1; CDR3 protein: CASSFASEVQETQYF; CDR3 DNA: TGCGCCAGCAGCTTCGCGTCAGAGGTCCAAGAGACCCAGTACTTC
clone size: -; J gene: TRBJ2-5; D gene: TRBD1; V gene: TRBV7-9; CDR3 protein: CASSLGQGERVETQYF; CDR3 DNA: TGTGCCAGCAGCTTAGGGCAGGGGGAAAGAGTTGAGACCCAGTACTTC
clone size: -; J gene: TRBJ2-1; D gene: TRBD1; V gene: TRBV10-3; CDR3 protein: CAISEKDRPFF; CDR3 DNA: TGTGCCATCAGTGAGAAGGACAGGCCGTTCTTC
clone size: -; J gene: TRBJ2-4; D gene: -; V gene: TRBV13; CDR3 protein: CASKESLAKNIQYF; CDR3 DNA: TGTGCCAGCAAGGAGAGTCTAGCCAAAAACATTCAGTACTTC
clone size: once; J gene: TRBJ2-1; D gene: -; V gene: TRBV11-2; CDR3 protein: CASSLIGVYNEQFF; CDR3 DNA: TGTGCCAGCAGCTTAATAGGGGTGTACAATGAGCAGTTCTTC
clone size: -; J gene: TRBJ2-2; D gene: -; V gene: TRBV5-1; CDR3 protein: CASSLNTGELFF; CDR3 DNA: TGCGCCAGCAGCCTGAACACCGGGGAGCTGTTTTTT
clone size: -; J gene: TRBJ2-7; D gene: -; V gene: TRBV21-1; CDR3 protein: CASIRYGVGSSYEQYF; CDR3 DNA: TGTGCCAGCATCCGTTACGGGGTTGGCAGCTCCTACGAGCAGTACTTC
clone size: once; J gene: TRBJ2-1; D gene: TRBD2; V gene: TRBV19; CDR3 protein: CASSTGLGSYNEQFF; CDR3 DNA: TGTGCCAGTTCGACCGGACTAGGCTCCTACAATGAGCAGTTCTTC
clone size: -; J gene: TRBJ1-5; D gene: -; V gene: TRBV28; CDR3 protein: CASSPVTGGHQPQHF; CDR3 DNA: TGTGCCAGCAGCCCCGTTACCGGGGGGCATCAGCCCCAGCATTTT
clone size: once; J gene: TRBJ2-1; D gene: TRBD2; V gene: TRBV5-1; CDR3 protein: CASSPGLATNNEQFF; CDR3 DNA: TGCGCCAGCAGCCCGGGACTAGCCACCAACAATGAGCAGTTCTTC
clone size: few; J gene: TRBJ2-7; D gene: -; V gene: TRBV4-3; CDR3 protein: CASSQEFSAAYEQYF; CDR3 DNA: TGCGCCAGCAGCCAAGAGTTTTCAGCGGCCTACGAGCAGTACTTC
clone size: few; J gene: TRBJ2-5; D gene: -; V gene: TRBV3-1/TRBV3-2; CDR3 protein: CASSLARETQYF; CDR3 DNA: TGTGCCAGCAGCCTCGCTCGGGAGACCCAGTACTTC